The present T cell receptor beta chain was sequenced within a study of OX40 agonist ivuxolimab in advanced cancers. Study overall: Of mixed ages from about 20 to 80 and averaging around 60 years, the group was about 86% male. The study reported partial responses in three patients: one hepatocellular carcinoma, two cutaneous melanoma. Study-wide results and caveats: Relatively little clonal expansion, among the lowest observed, appeared in partial responders at 0.1-3.0 mg/kg.

Profiled with immunoSEQ multiplex PCR; TCRdb holds only in-frame clones, not every one. The sample holds about 6,000 clones, around 84% seen once. Comments on this clone: Its antigen is currently unknown.

CDR3 length: 13 residues. V shed 9 bases and J 0 bases; nucleotides not matched to a gene: 5. Per the germline V gene, CDR1 is MGHRA and CDR2 is YSYEKL. The TCR comes from an adult with an advanced solid tumor such as melanoma, head and neck, liver or kidney cancer. The chain combines TRBV4-1 with TRBJ2-7; 7 bases map to TRBD2. Sample: CD4+ or CD8+ T cells sorted from blood, taken in a trial of the OX40 agonist ivuxolimab. Written as DNA, the CDR3 is TGCGCCAGTGGGGGGGGGAGCTCCTACGAGCAGTACTTC. Its protein is CASGGGSSYEQYF.